This paragraph covers one T cell receptor (beta chain) sequence. TCRdb reanalysed the 5' RACE reads using MiXCR and keeps one entry per CDR3 protein. Of a few hundred thousand distinct CDR3 sequences in the sample, about a fifth were seen once. The sample comes from a study of T cells after yellow fever vaccination. The CDR3 length is 15 residues. V gave up 7 bases and J gave up 4 bases; unmatched junction bases: 11. Germline CDR1 MNHNS, CDR2 SASEGT. The chain recombines TRBV6-1 with TRBJ2-7, with TRBD2 matching 9 bases. The sequences come from PBMCs, collected 15 days after the yellow fever booster vaccination. The clonotype was recovered from a man aged 25-40 years who received the YFV17D yellow fever vaccine. CDR3 protein: CASKVRREGRYEQYF. The DNA of the CDR3 is TGTGCCAGCAAGGTCAGGCGGGAGGGCCGATACGAGCAGTACTTC.